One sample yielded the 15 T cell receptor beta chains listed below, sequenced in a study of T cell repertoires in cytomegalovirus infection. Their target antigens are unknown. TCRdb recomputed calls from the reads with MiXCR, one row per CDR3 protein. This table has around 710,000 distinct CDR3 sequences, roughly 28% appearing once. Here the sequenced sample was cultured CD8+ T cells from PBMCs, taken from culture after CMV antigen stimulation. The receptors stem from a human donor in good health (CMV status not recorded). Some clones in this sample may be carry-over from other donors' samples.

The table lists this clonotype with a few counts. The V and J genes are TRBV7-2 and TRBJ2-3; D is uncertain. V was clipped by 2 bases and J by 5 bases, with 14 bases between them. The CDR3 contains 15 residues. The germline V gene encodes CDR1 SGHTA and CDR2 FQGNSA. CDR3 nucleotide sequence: TGTGCCAGCAGCTTATTTGGCCGATTGGAAGATACGCAGTATTTT. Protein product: CASSLFGRLEDTQYF.

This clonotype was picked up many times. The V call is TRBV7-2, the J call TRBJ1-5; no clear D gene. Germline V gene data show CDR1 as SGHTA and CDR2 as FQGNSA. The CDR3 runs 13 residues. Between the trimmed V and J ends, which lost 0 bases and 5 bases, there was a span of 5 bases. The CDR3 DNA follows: TGTGCCAGCAGCTTAGCGGGTCATCAGCCCCAGCATTTT. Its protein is CASSLAGHQPQHF.

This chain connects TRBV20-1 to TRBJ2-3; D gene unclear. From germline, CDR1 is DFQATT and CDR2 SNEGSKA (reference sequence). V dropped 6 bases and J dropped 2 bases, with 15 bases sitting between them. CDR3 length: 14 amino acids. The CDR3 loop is CSAERPSYTDTQYF. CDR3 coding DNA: TGCAGTGCGGAACGACCGAGCTACACAGATACGCAGTATTTT.

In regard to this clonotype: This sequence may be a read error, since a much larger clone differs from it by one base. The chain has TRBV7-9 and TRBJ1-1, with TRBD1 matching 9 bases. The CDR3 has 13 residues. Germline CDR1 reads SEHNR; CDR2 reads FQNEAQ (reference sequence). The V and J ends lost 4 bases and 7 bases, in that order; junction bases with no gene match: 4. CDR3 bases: TGTGCCAGCAGCTCCACAGGGGGCAATGAAGCTTTCTTT. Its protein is CASSSTGGNEAFF.

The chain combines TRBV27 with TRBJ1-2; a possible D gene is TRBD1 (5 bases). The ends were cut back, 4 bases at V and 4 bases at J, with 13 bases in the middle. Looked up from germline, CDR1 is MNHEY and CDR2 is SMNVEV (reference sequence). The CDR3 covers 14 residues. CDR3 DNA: TGTGCCAGCAGTTCGGGGGATTCGCTCTATGGCTACACCTTC. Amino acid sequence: CASSSGDSLYGYTF.

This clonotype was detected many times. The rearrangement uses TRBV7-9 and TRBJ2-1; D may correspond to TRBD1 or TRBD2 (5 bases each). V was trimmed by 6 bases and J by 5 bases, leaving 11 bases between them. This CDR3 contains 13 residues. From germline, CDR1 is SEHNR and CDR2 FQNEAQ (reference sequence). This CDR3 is CASSRRGDNEQFF. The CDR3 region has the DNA TGTGCCAGCAGTCGTAGAGGGGACAATGAGCAGTTCTTC.

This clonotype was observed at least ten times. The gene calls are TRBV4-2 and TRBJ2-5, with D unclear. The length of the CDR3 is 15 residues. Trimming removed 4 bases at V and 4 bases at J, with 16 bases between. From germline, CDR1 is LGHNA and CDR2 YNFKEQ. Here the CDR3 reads CASSRTPSLGETQYF. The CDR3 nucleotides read TGTGCCAGCAGCCGTACGCCTAGTCTGGGAGAGACCCAGTACTTC.

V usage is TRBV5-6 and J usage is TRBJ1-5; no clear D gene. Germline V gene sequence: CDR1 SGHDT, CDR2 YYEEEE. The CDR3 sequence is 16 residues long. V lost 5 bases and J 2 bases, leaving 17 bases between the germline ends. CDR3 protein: CASSSRALWGNQPQHF. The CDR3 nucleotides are TGTGCCAGCAGTTCCCGGGCCTTGTGGGGCAATCAGCCCCAGCATTTT.

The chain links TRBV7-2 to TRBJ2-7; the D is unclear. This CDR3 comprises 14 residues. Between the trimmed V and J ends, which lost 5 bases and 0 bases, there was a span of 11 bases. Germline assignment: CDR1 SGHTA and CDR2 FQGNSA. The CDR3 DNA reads TGTGCCAGCAGCCCTCAGCCCCACTCCTACGAGCAGTACGTC. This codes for CASSPQPHSYEQYV.

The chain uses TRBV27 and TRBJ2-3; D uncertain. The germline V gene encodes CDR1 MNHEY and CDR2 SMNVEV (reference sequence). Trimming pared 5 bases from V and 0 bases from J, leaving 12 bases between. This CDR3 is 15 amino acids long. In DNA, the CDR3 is TGTGCCAGCAGTCCCCGCCAACCTAGCACAGATACGCAGTATTTT. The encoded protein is CASSPRQPSTDTQYF.

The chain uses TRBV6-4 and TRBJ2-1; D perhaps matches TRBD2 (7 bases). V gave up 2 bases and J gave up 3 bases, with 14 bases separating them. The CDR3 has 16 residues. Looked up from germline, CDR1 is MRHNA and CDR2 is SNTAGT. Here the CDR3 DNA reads TGTGCCAGCAGTGACGGGAGGGGGGAAGGCTACAATGAGCAGTTCTTC. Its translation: CASSDGRGEGYNEQFF.

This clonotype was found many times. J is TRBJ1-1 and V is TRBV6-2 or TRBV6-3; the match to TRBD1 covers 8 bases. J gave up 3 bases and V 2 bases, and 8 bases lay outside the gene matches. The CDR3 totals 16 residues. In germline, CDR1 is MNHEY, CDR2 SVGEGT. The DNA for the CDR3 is TGTGCCAGCAGTTACAACCCAGGGGGCGCGTACACTGAAGCTTTCTTT. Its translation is CASSYNPGGAYTEAFF.

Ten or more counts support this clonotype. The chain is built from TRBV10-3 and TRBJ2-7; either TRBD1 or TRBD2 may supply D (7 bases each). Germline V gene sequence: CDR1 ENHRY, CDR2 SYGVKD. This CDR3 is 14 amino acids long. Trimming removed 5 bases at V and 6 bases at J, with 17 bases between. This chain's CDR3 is CAISRAGGVLEQYF. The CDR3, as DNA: TGTGCCATCAGTAGGGCAGGGGGGGTTCTCGAGCAGTACTTC.

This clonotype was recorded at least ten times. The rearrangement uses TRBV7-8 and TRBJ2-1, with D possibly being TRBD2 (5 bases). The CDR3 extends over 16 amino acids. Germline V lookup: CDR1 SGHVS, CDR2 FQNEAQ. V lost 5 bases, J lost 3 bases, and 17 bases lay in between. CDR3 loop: CASSLLGERSYNEQFF. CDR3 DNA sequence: TGTGCCAGCAGCCTACTGGGAGAGAGGAGCTACAATGAGCAGTTCTTC.

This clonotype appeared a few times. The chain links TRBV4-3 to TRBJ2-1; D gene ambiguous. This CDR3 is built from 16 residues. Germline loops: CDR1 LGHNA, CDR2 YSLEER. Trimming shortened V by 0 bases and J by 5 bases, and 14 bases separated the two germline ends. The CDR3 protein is CASSQESTPWNNEQFF. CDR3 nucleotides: TGCGCCAGCAGCCAAGAGTCCACCCCGTGGAACAATGAGCAGTTCTTC.